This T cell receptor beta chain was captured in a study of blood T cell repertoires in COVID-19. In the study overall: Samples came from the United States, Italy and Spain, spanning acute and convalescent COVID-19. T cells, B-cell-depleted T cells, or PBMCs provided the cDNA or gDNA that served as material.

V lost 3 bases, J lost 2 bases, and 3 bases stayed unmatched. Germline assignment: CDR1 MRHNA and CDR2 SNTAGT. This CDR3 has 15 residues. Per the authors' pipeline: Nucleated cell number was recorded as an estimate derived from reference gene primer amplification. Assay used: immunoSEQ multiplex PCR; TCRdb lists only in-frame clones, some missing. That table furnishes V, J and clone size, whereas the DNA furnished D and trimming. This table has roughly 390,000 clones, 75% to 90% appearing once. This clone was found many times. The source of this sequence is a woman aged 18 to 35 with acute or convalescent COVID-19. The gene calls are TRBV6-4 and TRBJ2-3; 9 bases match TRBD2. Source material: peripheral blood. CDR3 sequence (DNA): TGTGCCAGCAGTGAGCGGGAGGGAGACACAGATACGCAGTATTTT. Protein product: CASSEREGDTDTQYF.